This T cell receptor beta chain was sequenced in a study of a mutant IDH1 vaccine in newly diagnosed glioma. Study as a whole: Patients had received radiotherapy, temozolomide, or both previously, most receiving both.

Generated by immunoSEQ multiplex PCR, the TCRdb table keeps only in-frame clones and is missing some. This sample has tens of thousands of clones, with roughly 79% found just once. Details on this clone: Antigen specificity is unknown.

Study-wide results and limits: The vaccine induced immune responses, and these occurred in over 90% of patients.

Time point given: week 35, safety follow-up. Vaccinated patients received 300 ug of mutant IDH1 20-mer peptide per dose, with topical imiquimod. This specimen was PBMCs, taken from a glioma patient whose treatment included an IDH1 peptide vaccine. The clonotype comes from a man in his forties with glioma.

The CDR3 coding sequence is TGCGCCAGCAGCCAAGTTGGGGCAGGGGGCCTGAGGGCTTTCTTT. Residues: CASSQVGAGGLRAFF. The chain couples TRBV4-1 to TRBJ1-1, with 8 bases aligning to TRBD1. This CDR3 region has 15 residues. J was trimmed by 11 bases and V by 1 base; bases with no gene match: 12. In germline, CDR1 is MGHRA, CDR2 YSYEKL.